This T cell receptor (beta chain) was retrieved from a study of identifying expanded T cells in peripheral blood (dated by TCRdb to between 2018 and 2021). In terms of the full investigation: Technical replicates were generated by sequencing separate aliquots of the same genomic DNA pool, and four replicates were compared pairwise. The investigation overall reported the following: Variance in clone template counts between approximately 2-week samples significantly increased with total template count across all healthy donors. The binomial model flagged roughly 1.1 differentially abundant clones between technical replicates, compared with about 16.4 over about 2 weeks and 19 to 20 over around 4 weeks. It was expected by the authors that biological variance in healthy repertoires might increase further over much longer intervals, such as months to years. Across all healthy-donor time intervals, the beta-binomial model significantly cut both the number of clones called differentially abundant and the false-positive rate.

Reading the germline V gene gives CDR1 SNHLY and CDR2 FYNNEI. V gives up 6 bases and J gives up 4 bases, and the segment between their germline ends measures 10 bases. From cysteine to phenylalanine, the CDR3 is 13 amino acids long. Only the CDR3 DNA is retained, 39 bases long and in frame from the first base. TCRbeta CDR3 regions were profiled with the immunoSEQ Assay using bias-controlled multiplex PCR amplification of genomic DNA. The original methods were these. To quantify the absolute abundance of each unique TCRbeta CDR3 region, the sequences were collapsed and filtered. Differential abundance was assessed using a binomial (Fisher-equivalent) model and a beta-binomial model in which time-dependent variance fitted from healthy donors was added. Any clone with fewer than 5 combined templates was excluded, and a clone was called differentially abundant if its Benjamini-Hochberg FDR was below 0.01. The form v = (b*log(k)+a)^2 was used to model beta-binomial variance as a function of total template count across the two samples. The table was pulled from immuneACCESS by TCRdb, which kept in-frame rearrangements only. Such tables lose some clones; where checked, under half of the loss comes from unresolved V genes, and the rest has no known cause. The V and J calls and clone size are taken from that table; D and trimming were inferred from the DNA. In this sample the table shows about 90,000 clones, 88% of which occur a single time. The ten most abundant clones make up 5.5% to 7% of the sample.

This clone appeared a single time. The clone's antigen remains unknown. Qualities for individual bases were not recorded, and no much larger clone is one base off. No immune events, such as infections, were documented for the healthy donors during the collection period. Time-dependent variance in a beta-binomial model of T-cell clone differential abundance was calibrated using healthy-donor blood repertoires as a training cohort. The training cohort was composed of roughly ten healthy donors, 3 female and 7 male. The donors were between roughly 29 and 70 years old, with an average age of about 40 years. Whole blood, obtained from a commercial supplier, was collected from each healthy donor at three time points spaced around 13 days apart. For immunosequencing, genomic DNA was extracted from whole blood that had not been sorted.

Specimen: blood. The rearranged chain carries TRBV2 and TRBJ1-5, with a tentative D gene TRBD1 over 5 matching bases. The source of this sequence is a person aged 18-70 years in good health. The bases are TGTGCCAGCAGAATGACAGCAAATCAGCCCCAGCATTTT. Its translation reads: CASRMTANQPQHF.